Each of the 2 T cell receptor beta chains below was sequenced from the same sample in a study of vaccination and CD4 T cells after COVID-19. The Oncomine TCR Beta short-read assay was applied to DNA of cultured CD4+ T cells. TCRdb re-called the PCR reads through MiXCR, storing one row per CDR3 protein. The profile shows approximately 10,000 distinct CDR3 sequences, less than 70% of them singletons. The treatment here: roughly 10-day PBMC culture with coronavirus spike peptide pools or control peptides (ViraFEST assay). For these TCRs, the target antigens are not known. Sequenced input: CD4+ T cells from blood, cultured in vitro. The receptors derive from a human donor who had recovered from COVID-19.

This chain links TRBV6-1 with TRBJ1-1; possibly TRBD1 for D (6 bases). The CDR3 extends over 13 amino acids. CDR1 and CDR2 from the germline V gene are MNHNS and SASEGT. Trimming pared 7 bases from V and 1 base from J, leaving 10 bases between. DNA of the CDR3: TGTGCCAGCACCAGGGGTAGGAACACTGAAGCTTTCTTT. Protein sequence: CASTRGRNTEAFF.

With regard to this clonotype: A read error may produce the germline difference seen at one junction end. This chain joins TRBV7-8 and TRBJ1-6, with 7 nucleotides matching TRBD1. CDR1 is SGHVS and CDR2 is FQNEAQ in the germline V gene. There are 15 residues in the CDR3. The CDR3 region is CASSPFTGELAVSQF. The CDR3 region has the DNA TGTGCCAGCAGCCCTTTTACAGGGGAATTGGCGGTTAGTCAGTTT.